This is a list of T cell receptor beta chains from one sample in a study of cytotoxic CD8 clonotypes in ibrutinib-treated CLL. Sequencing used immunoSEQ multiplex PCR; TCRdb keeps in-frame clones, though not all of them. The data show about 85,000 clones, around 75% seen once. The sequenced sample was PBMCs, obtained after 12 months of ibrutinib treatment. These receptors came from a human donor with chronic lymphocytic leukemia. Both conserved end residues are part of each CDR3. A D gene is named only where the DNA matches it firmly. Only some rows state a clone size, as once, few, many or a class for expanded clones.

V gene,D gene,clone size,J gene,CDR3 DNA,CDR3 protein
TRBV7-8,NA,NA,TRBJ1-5,TGTGCCAGCAGCAACCAGAGAGTTAGGGGACATCAGCCCCAGCATTTT,CASSNQRVRGHQPQHF
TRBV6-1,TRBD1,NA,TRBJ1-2,TGTGCCAGCAGCTGGGACAGGGAGTTTGGCTACACCTTC,CASSWDREFGYTF
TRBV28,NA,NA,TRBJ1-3,TGTGCCAGCACCACGCCCCAGGAGCCAGGAAACACCATATATTTT,CASTTPQEPGNTIYF
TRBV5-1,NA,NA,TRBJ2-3,TGCGCCAGCAGCCCTGGGGTGGCAGCCCCCACAGATACGCAGTATTTT,CASSPGVAAPTDTQYF
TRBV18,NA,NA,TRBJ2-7,TGTGCCAGCTCACCAGACGCCACCTACGAGCAGTACTTC,CASSPDATYEQYF
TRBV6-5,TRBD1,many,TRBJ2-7,TGTGCCAGCAGTTACTCGGGACAGTCTCGGGAGCAGTACTTC,CASSYSGQSREQYF
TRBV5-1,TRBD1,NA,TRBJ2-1,TGCGCCAGCAGCCCCCCAACCGGGACAGAGATTCACAATGAGCAGTTCTTC,CASSPPTGTEIHNEQFF
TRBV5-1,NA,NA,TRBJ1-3,TGCGCCAGCAGCTCCCGGTTTGGAAACACCATATATTTT,CASSSRFGNTIYF
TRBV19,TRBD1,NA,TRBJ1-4,TGTGCCAGTAGTATTCGACAGGGCACAACTAATGAAAAACTGTTTTTT,CASSIRQGTTNEKLFF
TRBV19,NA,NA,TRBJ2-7,TGTGCCAGTAGTATAGAGGGCCCCCAGGGGTCCCTCACCTACGAGCAGTACTTC,CASSIEGPQGSLTYEQYF
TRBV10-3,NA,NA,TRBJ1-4,TGTGCCATCAGTGACCCCAGGGGAACTAATGAAAAACTGTTTTTT,CAISDPRGTNEKLFF
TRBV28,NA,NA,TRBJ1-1,TGTGCCACCTCGCCGGGGGGCTTCACTGAAGCTTTCTTT,CATSPGGFTEAFF
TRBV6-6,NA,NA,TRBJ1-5,TGTGCCAGCAGGACAGACAGGAGAGATCAGCCCCAGCATTTT,CASRTDRRDQPQHF
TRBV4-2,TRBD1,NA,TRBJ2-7,TGTGCCAGCAGCCAAGATCCTGGGACAGGGGTGTACGAGCAGTACTTC,CASSQDPGTGVYEQYF
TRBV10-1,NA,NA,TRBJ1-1,TGCGCCAGCGGGGCCCACCCCCTGAACACTGAAGCTTTCTTT,CASGAHPLNTEAFF
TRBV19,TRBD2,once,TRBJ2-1,TGTGCCAGTAGTATGGCCGGACTAGCGGATTACAATGAGCAGTTCTTC,CASSMAGLADYNEQFF
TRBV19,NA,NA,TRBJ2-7,TGTGCCAGTAGTATAGTCGGACCGACACCCTCCGAGCAGTACTTC,CASSIVGPTPSEQYF
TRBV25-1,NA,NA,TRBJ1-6,TGTGCCAGCAGCTACCTCTCAGGGCATAATTCACCCCTCCACTTT,CASSYLSGHNSPLHF
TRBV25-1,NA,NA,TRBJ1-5,TGTGCCAGCAGTGAACCCGGACCGCTGTTGAGGCCCCAGCATTTT,CASSEPGPLLRPQHF
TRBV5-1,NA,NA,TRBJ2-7,TGCGCCAGCAGGGGCAGGGGGGACGAGCAGTACTTC,CASRGRGDEQYF
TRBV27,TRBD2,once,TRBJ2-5,TGTGCCAGCAGTTTAGGGCTAGCGGGGGGAAAAGAGACCCAGTACTTC,CASSLGLAGGKETQYF
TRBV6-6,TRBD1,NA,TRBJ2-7,TGTGCCAGCAGTTACTCGGGGACAGGGTCCACCTACGAGCAGTACTTC,CASSYSGTGSTYEQYF
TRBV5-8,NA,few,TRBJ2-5,TGTGCCAGCAGCTTGGGGCAGGGTGTTGGAGAGACCCAGTACTTC,CASSLGQGVGETQYF
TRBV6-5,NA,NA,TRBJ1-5,TGTGCCAGCAGCCCCGGAGGGGCGGGCAATCAGCCCCAGCATTTT,CASSPGGAGNQPQHF
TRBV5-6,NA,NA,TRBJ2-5,TGTGCCAGCAGCAAGCCCCGGTACCAAGAGACCCAGTACTTC,CASSKPRYQETQYF
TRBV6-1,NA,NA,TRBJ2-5,TGTGCCAGCAGAACCCGGACACACCAAGAGACCCAGTACTTC,CASRTRTHQETQYF
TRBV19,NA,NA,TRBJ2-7,TGTGCCAGTAGTATTGCGACCTGGGGGGCCTACGAGCAGTACTTC,CASSIATWGAYEQYF
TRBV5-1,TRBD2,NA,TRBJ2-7,TGCGCCAGCAGCGTGGGAGCGGGGGCCTACGAGCAGTACTTC,CASSVGAGAYEQYF
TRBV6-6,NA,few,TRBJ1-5,TGTGCCAGCAGTTACCCTCGGGACGCCCGCGATCAGCCCCAGCATTTT,CASSYPRDARDQPQHF
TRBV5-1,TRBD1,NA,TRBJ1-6,TGCGCCAGCAGCTCGGGACAGGAAAATTCACCCCTCCACTTT,CASSSGQENSPLHF
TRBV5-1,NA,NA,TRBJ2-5,TGCGCCAGCAGCTTGTTACCTAACCAAGAGACCCAGTACTTC,CASSLLPNQETQYF
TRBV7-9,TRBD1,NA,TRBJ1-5,TGTGCCAGCAGCTTAGGGTTGGGACAGCCAGTGCATTTT,CASSLGLGQPVHF
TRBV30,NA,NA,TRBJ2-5,TGTGCCTGGAGGGGGGGGGCTGATCAAGAGACCCAGTACTTC,CAWRGGADQETQYF
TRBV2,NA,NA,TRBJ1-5,TGTGCCAGCAGTGTCACAGGACCGTATAGCAATCAGCCCCAGCATTTT,CASSVTGPYSNQPQHF
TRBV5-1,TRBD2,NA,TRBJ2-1,TGCGCCAGCAGCCCCAGCGGGAGCTCCTACAATGAGCAGTTCTTC,CASSPSGSSYNEQFF
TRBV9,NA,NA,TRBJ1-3,TGTGCCAGCAGCGTAAGCCCCGAGAAACGGACCTCTGGAAACACCATATATTTT,CASSVSPEKRTSGNTIYF
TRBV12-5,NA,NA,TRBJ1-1,TGTGCTAGTGGTTTGGTACTTGGGGGCGGGAACACTGAAGCTTTCTTT,CASGLVLGGGNTEAFF
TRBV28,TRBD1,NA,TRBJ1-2,TGTGCCAGCAGTTCTCCCCCCGGGACAGGGTCCGGGCCCCTGAGCTACACCTTC,CASSSPPGTGSGPLSYTF
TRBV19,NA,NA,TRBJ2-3,TGTGCCAGTACCCCGACTAGGAGCACAGATACGCAGTATTTT,CASTPTRSTDTQYF
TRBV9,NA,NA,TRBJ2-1,TGTGCCAGCAGCGTAGTAACCAACAATGAGCAGTTCTTC,CASSVVTNNEQFF
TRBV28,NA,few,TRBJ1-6,TGTGCCAGCAGCCCCATACAGGGAGCTGCGAGCTCCTATAATTCACCCCTCCACTTT,CASSPIQGAASSYNSPLHF
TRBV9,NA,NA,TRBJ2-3,TGTGCCAGCAGCGCCGACTCCCCAGATACGCAGTATTTT,CASSADSPDTQYF
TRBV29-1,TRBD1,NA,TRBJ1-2,TGCAGCGTCGCCGGGACAGCCTATGGCTACACCTTC,CSVAGTAYGYTF
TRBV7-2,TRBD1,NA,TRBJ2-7,TGTGCCAGCAGCTTAGGCCCGGGACAGGGGGCGATGGAGCAGTACTTC,CASSLGPGQGAMEQYF
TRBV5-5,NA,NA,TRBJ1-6,TGTGCCAGCAGCTTGGGGTCAGCGGGCTCCTATAATTCACCCCTCCACTTT,CASSLGSAGSYNSPLHF